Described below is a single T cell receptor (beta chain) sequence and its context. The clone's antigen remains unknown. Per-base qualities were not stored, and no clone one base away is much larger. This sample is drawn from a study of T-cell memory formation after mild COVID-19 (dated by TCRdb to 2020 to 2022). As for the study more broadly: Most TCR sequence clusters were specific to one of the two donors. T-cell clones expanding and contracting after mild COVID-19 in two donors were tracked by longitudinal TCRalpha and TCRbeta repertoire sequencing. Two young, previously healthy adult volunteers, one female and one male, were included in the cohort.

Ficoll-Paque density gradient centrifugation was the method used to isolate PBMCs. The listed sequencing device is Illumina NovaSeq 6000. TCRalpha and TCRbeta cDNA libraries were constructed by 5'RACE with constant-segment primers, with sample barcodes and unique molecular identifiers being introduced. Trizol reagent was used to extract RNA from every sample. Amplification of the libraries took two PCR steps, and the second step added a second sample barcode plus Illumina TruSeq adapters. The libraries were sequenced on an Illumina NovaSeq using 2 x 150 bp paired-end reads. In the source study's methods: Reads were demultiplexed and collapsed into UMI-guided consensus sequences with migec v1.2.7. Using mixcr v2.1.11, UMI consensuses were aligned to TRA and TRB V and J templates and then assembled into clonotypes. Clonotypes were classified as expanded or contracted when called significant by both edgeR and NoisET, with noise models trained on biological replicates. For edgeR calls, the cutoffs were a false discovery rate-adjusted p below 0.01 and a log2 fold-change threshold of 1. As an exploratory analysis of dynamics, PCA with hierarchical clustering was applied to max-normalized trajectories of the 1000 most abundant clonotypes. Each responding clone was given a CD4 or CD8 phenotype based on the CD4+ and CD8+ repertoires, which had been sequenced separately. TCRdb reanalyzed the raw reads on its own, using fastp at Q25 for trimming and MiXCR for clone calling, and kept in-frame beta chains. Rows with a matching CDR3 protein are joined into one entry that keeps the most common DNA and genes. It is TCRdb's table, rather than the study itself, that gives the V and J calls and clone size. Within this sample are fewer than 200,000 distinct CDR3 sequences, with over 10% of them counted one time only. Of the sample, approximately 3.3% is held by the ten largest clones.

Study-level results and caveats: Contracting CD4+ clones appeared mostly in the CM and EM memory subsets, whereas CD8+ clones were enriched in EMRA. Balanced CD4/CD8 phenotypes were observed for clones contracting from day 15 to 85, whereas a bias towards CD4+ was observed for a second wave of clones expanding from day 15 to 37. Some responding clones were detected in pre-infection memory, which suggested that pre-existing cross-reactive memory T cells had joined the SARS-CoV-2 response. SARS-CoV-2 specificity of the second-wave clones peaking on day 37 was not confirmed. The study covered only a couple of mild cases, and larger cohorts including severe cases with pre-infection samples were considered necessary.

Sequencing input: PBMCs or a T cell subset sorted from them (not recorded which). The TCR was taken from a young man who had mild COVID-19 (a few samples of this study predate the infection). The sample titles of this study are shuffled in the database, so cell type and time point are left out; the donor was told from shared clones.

The sequenced DNA is TGCGCCAGCAGCCAATACACCCCCGGCGCTGAAGCTTTCTTT. It is translated as CASSQYTPGAEAFF. The chain employs TRBV4-1 and TRBJ1-1; the D gene lacks a confident call. Including the terminal cysteine and phenylalanine, the CDR3 comprises 14 residues. The read is trimmed to its CDR3 DNA, 42 bases read in frame from base 1. The germline V gene provides CDR1 MGHRA and CDR2 YSYEKL. Cut back by 2 bases and 6 bases, the V and J ends lie 13 bases apart.